This T cell receptor beta chain was captured in a study of T-cell reconstitution after alpha-beta-depleted transplantation in children. Study-wide points: T-cell numbers and diversity one year post-transplant derived largely from freshly generated T cells. Reportedly, roughly two months post-transplant, alpha-beta T cells arose from several hundred expanded graft clones.

With V trimmed by 4 bases and J by 1 base, 5 bases remained unmatched. The CDR3 is made up of 16 amino acids. Germline lookup yields CDR1 SGHVS and CDR2 FQNEAQ. Remarks on this clonotype: The target antigen is unknown.

A library of TCRbeta sequences, prepared with unique molecular identifiers, was generated. One entry per CDR3 protein, called by TCRdb with MiXCR from the PCR reads. The data show about 500,000 distinct CDR3 sequences, about an eighth seen once. This TCR derives from a female patient aged 2-10 years who had a stem cell transplant for aplastic anemia, so the T cells may come from the graft donor. The gene calls are TRBV7-8 and TRBJ2-2, with 8 bases fitting TRBD1. Specimen: PBMCs, mostly from graft donor cells, collected 180 days after TCRalphabeta/CD19-depleted stem cell transplant. The CDR3, as DNA: TGTGCCAGCAGCTGGGGACAGGCTTTGAACACCGGGGAGCTGTTTTTT. This encodes CASSWGQALNTGELFF. The whole variable domain, filled in from reference TRBV7-8 and TRBJ2-2, reads GAGVSQSPRYKVAKRGQDVALRCDPISGHVSLFWYQQALGQGPEFLTYFQNEAQLDKSGLPSDRFFAERPEGSVSTLKIQRTQQEDSAVYLCASSWGQALNTGELFFGEGSRLTVL.